This T cell receptor (beta chain) comes out of a study of breast tumors, draining lymph nodes, adjacent tissues. In germline, CDR1 is SGHTA, CDR2 FQGNSA. This CDR3 region has 15 residues. One entry per CDR3 protein results from TCRdb running MiXCR on the multiplex PCR reads. The table includes about 22,000 distinct CDR3 sequences, 41% detected once. Findings and limits, study-wide: The lymph node origin of tumor T cells was framed as consistent with a hypothesis, not demonstrated. Tumor repertoires ranked between lymph nodes and nontumor tissue in diversity, with V and J gene preferences. Luminal-like breast cancer showed significantly higher tumor–nontumor repertoire similarity than basal-like. Data fit most tumor T cells coming from lymph node, expanding in tumor.

This clonotype was seen many times. Its antigen is unknown. Just one base apart from a much larger clone, this may be a read error. The chain employs TRBV7-2 and TRBJ2-5; D gene uncertain. Sequencing was carried out using breast tumor tissue. This clonotype was obtained from a female donor with breast cancer. Some clones in this sample may be carry-over from other donors' samples. The chain's CDR3 is CASSLDGRNQETQHF. For the CDR3, the DNA is TGTGCCAGCAGCTTAGATGGTCGGAATCAAGAGACCCAGCACTTC.